The TCR beta chain described here comes from a study of T cell responses to AZD1222 COVID-19 vaccine. Data came from immunoSEQ multiplex PCR; TCRdb stores just in-frame clones and leaves some out. The table includes 59,000 or so clones, around four fifths detected once. V was pared by 1 base and J by 1 base, with 11 bases between. The V gene's germline CDR1 is MNHEY and CDR2 SMNVEV (reference sequence). The CDR3 contains 17 residues. This chain joins TRBV27 and TRBJ2-6; D gene ambiguous. This clonotype originated in an adult in good health. Material: peripheral blood, obtained on day 0 of AZD1222 vaccination. The CDR3 nucleotides are TGTGCCAGCAGTTTATACAATAAGGCTTCTGGGGCCAACGTCCTGACTTTC. Its protein is CASSLYNKASGANVLTF.